This T cell receptor beta chain stems from a study of T cell repertoires in cytomegalovirus infection. At the level of the study: Carrying CMV and the relevant HLA type showed in public TCR beta signatures.

CDR3 size: 14 residues. The V segment lost 7 bases and the J segment 5 bases; nucleotides outside the gene matches: 6. CDR1 and CDR2 (germline): SEHNR, FQNEAQ (reference sequence). This clonotype was recorded a few times. Its antigen is undetermined. Study-wide results and limits: Within the response measured ex vivo, HLA-C-restricted CMV-specific TCR beta clonotypes were dominant. Cumulative public TCR beta family frequency identified carriers of CMV plus the relevant HLA.

TCRdb itself ran the reads through MiXCR, one entry per CDR3 protein. The table has 150,000 to 200,000 distinct CDR3 sequences, approximately 15% seen once. Sequencing was done on a sample of PBMCs. This chain joins TRBV7-9 and TRBJ2-5, with TRBD1 matching over 11 bases. The source is a human donor in good health (CMV status not recorded). Some clones in this sample may be carry-over from other donors' samples. In DNA, the CDR3 is TGTGCCAGCACCAGGACAGGGGGCATGGAGACCCAGTACTTC. Amino acid sequence: CASTRTGGMETQYF.